This T cell receptor beta chain was observed in a study of cytomegalovirus exposure and HLA in healthy donors (TCRdb year 2017). With respect to the entire study: In an earlier analysis of around 540 of the donors, approximately 300 Gb of sequence data and some 100 million unique TCR beta sequences from roughly 180 million T cells were reported. Roughly 300 gigabases of sequencing data and around 85 million unique TCR sequences made up an early release that covered approximately 650 HLA-typed donors. The genetic ancestry cluster associated with self-reported Caucasian donors included about four fifths of the roughly 390 genotyped donors. The study was designed to test whether signatures of past pathogen exposure could be identified by cataloging public T cell receptors. The T cell repertoires of some 670 subjects were profiled by immunosequencing and related to cytomegalovirus serostatus. Besides the first cohort of under 700 subjects, a separate validation cohort made up of around 120 different subjects was used. High-throughput TCR immunosequencing, statistical association of individual TCRs with disease status, and machine learning were combined to predict cytomegalovirus infection status. A later analysis re-analyzed previously published TCR beta repertoires from 500 to 700 donors and added high-resolution HLA genotyping to study TCR occurrence patterns. The later analysis used no new phenotypic data to find candidate immune exposures, relying instead on TCR beta sequences and their occurrence across donors. To decide whether each TCR beta V gene segment behaved as functional or pseudogenic, an earlier analysis of approximately 600 of the donors relied on high-throughput TCR beta sequencing. Donor age, sex, ethnicity and CMV serostatus were collected together with the repertoire data. Genome-wide SNP genotypes for about 60% of the roughly 700 donors were used in a later genetic analysis, which treated that subset as a discovery cohort. All discovery cohort repertoires had been generated on a single sequencing platform. Class I and class II HLA loci were covered by the typing at four-digit resolution. Typing coverage varied by locus: roughly 620-640 donors for A, B, C, DRB1 and DQB1; roughly 520 for DQA1; around 610 for DPA1; roughly 450 for DPB1. Because of strong linkage in the cohort, five DR-DQ haplotypes were treated as single units for association and clustering. Among 398 genotyped donors of the cohort, an average of approximately 240,000 unique TCR beta nucleotide sequences were sequenced per donor, roughly 20% of them non-productive.

At the junction V is shortened by 5 bases and J by 4 bases; bases outside the gene matches: 3. CDR3 length: 13 amino acids, cysteine to phenylalanine. The only DNA kept is the CDR3, 39 bases in frame from the first base. The germline V gene sets CDR1 to SGHVS and CDR2 to FQNEAQ. Broad study findings and their caveats: Because the 87-base-pair reads could not distinguish some IMGT-functional V segments, including TRBV6-2 and TRBV6-3, those segments were excluded. Because counts were too low, seventeen rarely observed V segments, including chromosome 9 orphons, were left out of the earlier analysis of approximately 500 of the donors. In both the original and validation cohorts, the classifier was reported to diagnose cytomegalovirus status with high specificity and sensitivity. An association between a missense DCLRE1C variant and V-gene and J-gene trimming of TCR beta chains was found in a later genetic analysis and replicated in an independent cohort. Assigning TCR associations to individual alleles was difficult when HLA alleles, especially DR and DQ, strongly co-occurred. It was suggested by the authors that the approach could potentially be generalized to other disease states and immunological phenotypes. In vitro tests confirmed that a few of the cytomegalovirus-associated TCR beta chains recognize cytomegalovirus antigens. Compared with the 666-donor mean, donors in an Asian-associated ancestry cluster had fewer N-insertions in productive TCRs, according to a later genetic analysis. An earlier analysis of around 600 of the donors showed that most TCR beta V segments appeared in productive rearrangements either about 90% or about 30% of the time, which broadly matched IMGT annotations. The presence/absence analyses assumed that sequencing depth was roughly uniform across donors, and that assumption may not be true. The study gave a list of around 170 TCR beta chains associated with cytomegalovirus. According to a later analysis, TCR association rates differed among HLA loci, with DRB1 alleles showing the most associated TCRs and HLA-C alleles showing the fewest. Because some donors lacked HLA typing at each locus, the association tests relied only on the typed subset. Correlated functional status among segregating V segments might be attributable to linkage disequilibrium, but an unknown experimental factor could not be ruled out. The only immune exposure information available for the cohort was CMV serostatus. According to a later analysis, parvovirus B19, influenza, CMV and Epstein-Barr virus appeared linked to several top co-occurrence clusters. A further reported finding was that TCR beta sequences accurately predicted the HLA-A and HLA-B alleles for most subjects in the first cohort. Only TCR beta chains were sequenced in this cohort, and the absence of alpha or paired-chain data limited detectable features. The sequencing pipeline was judged likely to have produced a cluster of highly shared sequence variants as a technical artifact. According to a later analysis, most CMV-associated TCR beta chains appeared to be HLA-restricted, and the HLA associations seemed to be driven largely by CMV exposure. In a later analysis, HLA-associated TCR beta chains were found to be more clonally expanded and to have lower generation probabilities than equally common non-associated chains. In a later analysis, around 17,000 TCR beta sequences were associated with specific HLA alleles at a false discovery rate of 0.05. Most TCR sequences were observed very rarely across donors, whereas some public TCRs were present in many individuals.

The cohort comprised fewer than 700 healthy bone marrow donors. At the time of sampling, all cohort members were nominally healthy, though unrecorded immune exposures were likely present. The donor was CMV seronegative and belonged to the group of 352 seronegative cohort members. A peripheral blood sample was collected from each donor, and TCR beta sequencing was performed on peripheral blood mononuclear cells. Genomic DNA was extracted from the blood cell samples with the Qiagen DNeasy Blood Extraction Kit. This clone was observed a handful of times. The antigen it binds to is not known. No quality values exist for individual bases; no much larger clone is one base distant. The library came from the immunoSEQ multiplex PCR assay. The multiplex PCR relied on a mix of 60 forward primers for TCR Vbeta segments and 13 reverse primers for TCR Jbeta segments. The CDR3 region of rearranged TCR beta genes was amplified from genomic DNA by a multiplex PCR assay. The amplified TCR beta libraries were sequenced on the Illumina HiSeq System as 87-base-pair reads. Concerning the study's data processing: In a later analysis, tens of millions of unique TCR beta chains were counted across the roughly 610 repertoires, and about 9.9 million of these chains were shared by at least two donors. To remove PCR and sequencing errors, raw reads were error-corrected and collapsed into unique sequences using a nearest-neighbor algorithm that merged closely related sequences. V, D and J gene segments were assigned by aligning CDR3 sequences to IMGT reference sequences. For a sequence to be retained, a match of at least six nucleotides was required to both a V gene segment and a J gene segment. Rearrangements were classified as productive when the CDR3 lacked stop codons and remained in frame with V and J, and all other rearrangements were classified as non-productive. CDR3 was defined by IMGT convention, running from the second conserved V-encoded cysteine to the conserved J-encoded phenylalanine. Sequences without an unambiguous match to a single V gene segment were excluded from the earlier analysis of about 600 of the donors. In an earlier analysis of around 600 of the donors, V segments were called functional above 56.7% productive rearrangements and were called segregating when the between-donor standard deviation exceeded 5%. A statistical classification framework was built for diagnosing cytomegalovirus status from the catalog of TCR beta chain sequences. In a later analysis, TCR nucleotide sequences were compared against IMGT/GENE-DB human TR gene sequences so that V and J genes could be assigned. Using the TCRdist pipeline, a later analysis assigned CDR3 sequences along with most-parsimonious VDJ recombination scenarios. In a later analysis, every TCR beta chain was defined by the combination of its CDR3 amino acid sequence and its V-gene family, and reads without a unique V-gene family were dropped. To address suspected cross-contamination and a sequencing artifact, a later analysis removed some 620 highly shared, low-generation-probability nucleotide sequences. For each public chain, a later analysis derived a clonal expansion index from normalized ranks of inferred template counts within each repertoire. Generation probabilities in a later analysis came from a VDJ recombination model fitted to out-of-frame rearrangements, and those results were checked against IGoR. A later analysis scored TCR-TCR, TCR-HLA and TCR-CMV co-occurrence with hypergeometric tests, applying a repertoire-size bias correction to TCR pairs. In a later analysis, false discovery rates were estimated by permuting HLA or CMV assignments 20 times. A later analysis grouped co-occurring TCRs with DBSCAN, adding TCRdist sequence similarity when clustering within HLA-allele-positive subsets. Repertoires with fewer than 30,000 or more than 120,000 public chains, plus five repertoires with anomalous nucleotide sharing, were excluded from co-occurrence clustering. TCRdb mirrors the immuneACCESS table, restricted to in-frame sequences. Some clones are absent from its copies; in checked studies, under half trace to an unresolved V gene, and the reason for the others is unknown. That table supplies the V and J calls and clone size; D and trimming were determined from the DNA. The sample contains some 110,000 clones, 69% of them found a single time. Roughly 3.2% of the sample is in the top ten clones.

The V and J segments used are TRBV7-8 and TRBJ1-1, with TRBD1 identical over 8 junction bases. The origin of this receptor is a man aged 30-40 years in good health and CMV-seronegative. The sequenced sample was PBMCs. In nucleotides, the sequence is TGTGCCAGCAGCCGACAGGGGAGCACTGAAGCTTTCTTT. The resulting protein is CASSRQGSTEAFF.